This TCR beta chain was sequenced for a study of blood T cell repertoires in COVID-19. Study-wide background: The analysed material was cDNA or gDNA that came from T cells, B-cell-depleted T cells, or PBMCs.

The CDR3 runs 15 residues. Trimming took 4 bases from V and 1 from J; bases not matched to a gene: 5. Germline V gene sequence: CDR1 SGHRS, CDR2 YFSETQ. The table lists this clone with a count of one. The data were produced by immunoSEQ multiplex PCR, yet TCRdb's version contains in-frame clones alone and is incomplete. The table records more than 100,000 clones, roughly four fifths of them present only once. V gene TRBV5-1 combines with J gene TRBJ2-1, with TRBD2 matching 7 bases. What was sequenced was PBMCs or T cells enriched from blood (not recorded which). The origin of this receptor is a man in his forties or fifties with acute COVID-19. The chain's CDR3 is CASSALGGSYNEQFF. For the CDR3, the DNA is TGCGCCAGCAGCGCCTTGGGGGGGTCCTACAATGAGCAGTTCTTC. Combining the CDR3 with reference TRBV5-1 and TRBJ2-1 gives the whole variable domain KAGVTQTPRYLIKTRGQQVTLSCSPISGHRSVSWYQQTPGQGLQFLFEYFSETQRNKGNFPGRFSGRQFSNSRSEMNVSTLELGDSALYLCASSALGGSYNEQFFGPGTRLTVL.